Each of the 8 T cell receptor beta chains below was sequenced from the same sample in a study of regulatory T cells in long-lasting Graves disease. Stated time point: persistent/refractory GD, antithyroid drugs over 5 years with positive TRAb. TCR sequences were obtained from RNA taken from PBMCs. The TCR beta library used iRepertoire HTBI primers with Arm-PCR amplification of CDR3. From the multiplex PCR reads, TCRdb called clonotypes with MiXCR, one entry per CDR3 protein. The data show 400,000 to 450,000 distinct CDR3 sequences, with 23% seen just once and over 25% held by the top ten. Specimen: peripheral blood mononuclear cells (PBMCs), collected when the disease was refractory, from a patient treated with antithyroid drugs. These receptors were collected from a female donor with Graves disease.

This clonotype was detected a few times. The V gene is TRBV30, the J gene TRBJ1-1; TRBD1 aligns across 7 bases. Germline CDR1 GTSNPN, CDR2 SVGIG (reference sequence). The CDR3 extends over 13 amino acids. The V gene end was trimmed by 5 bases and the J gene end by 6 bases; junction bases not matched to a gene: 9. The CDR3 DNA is TGTGCCTGGGCTGGACAGGCAGGGGCTGAAGCTTTCTTT. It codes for CAWAGQAGAEAFF. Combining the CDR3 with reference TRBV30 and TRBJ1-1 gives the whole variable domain SQTIHQWPATLVQPVGSPLSLECTVEGTSNPNLYWYRQAAGRGLQLLFYSVGIGQISSEVPQNLSASRPQDRQFILSSKKLLLSDSGFYLCAWAGQAGAEAFFGQGTRLTVV.

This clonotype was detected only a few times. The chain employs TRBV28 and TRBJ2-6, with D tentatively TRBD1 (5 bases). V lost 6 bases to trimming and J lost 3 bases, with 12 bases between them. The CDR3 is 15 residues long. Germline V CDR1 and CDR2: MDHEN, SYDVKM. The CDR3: CASRSSGNGANVLTF. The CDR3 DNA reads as TGTGCCAGCAGATCCTCAGGGAATGGGGCCAACGTCCTGACTTTC.

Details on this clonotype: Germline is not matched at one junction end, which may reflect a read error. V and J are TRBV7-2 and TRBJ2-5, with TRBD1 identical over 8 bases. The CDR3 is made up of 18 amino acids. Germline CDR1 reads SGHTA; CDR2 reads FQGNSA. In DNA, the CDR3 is TGTGCCAGCAGCTTGGATATCCTAACAGGGGGTGAGCAAGAGACCCGGTACTTC. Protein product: CASSLDILTGGEQETRYF.

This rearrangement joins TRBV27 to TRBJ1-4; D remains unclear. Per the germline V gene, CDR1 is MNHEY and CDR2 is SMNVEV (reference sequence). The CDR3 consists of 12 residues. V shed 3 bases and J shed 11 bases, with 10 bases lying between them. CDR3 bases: TGTGCCAGCAGTTTTAGACAAGGGAAACTGTTTTTT. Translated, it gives CASSFRQGKLFF.

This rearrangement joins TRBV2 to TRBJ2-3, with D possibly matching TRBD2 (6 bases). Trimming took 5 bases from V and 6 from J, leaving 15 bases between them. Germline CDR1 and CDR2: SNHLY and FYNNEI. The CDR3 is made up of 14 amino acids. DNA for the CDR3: TGTGCCAGCAGTCGGGGGTCCCTGGCGGATACGCAGTATTTT. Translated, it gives CASSRGSLADTQYF.

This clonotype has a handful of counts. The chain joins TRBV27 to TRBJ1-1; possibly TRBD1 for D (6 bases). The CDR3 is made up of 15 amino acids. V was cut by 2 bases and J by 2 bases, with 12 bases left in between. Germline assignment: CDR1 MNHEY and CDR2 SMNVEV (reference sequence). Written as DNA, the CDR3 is TGTGCCAGCAGTTTAGCCCCGACAGGAAACACTGAAGCTTTCTTT. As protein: CASSLAPTGNTEAFF.

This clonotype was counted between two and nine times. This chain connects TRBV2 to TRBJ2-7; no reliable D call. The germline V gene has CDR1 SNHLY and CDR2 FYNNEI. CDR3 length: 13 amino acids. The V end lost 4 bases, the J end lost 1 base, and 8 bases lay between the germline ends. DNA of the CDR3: TGTGCCAGCAGTGTAGGGATGTCCTACGAGCAGTACTTC. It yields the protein CASSVGMSYEQYF.

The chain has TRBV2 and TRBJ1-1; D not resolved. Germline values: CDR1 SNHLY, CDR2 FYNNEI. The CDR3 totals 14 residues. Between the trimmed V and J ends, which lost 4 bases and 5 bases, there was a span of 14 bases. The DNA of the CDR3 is TGTGCCAGCAGTGGGAGGCGGGGAGGGACTGAAGCTTTCTTT. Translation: CASSGRRGGTEAFF. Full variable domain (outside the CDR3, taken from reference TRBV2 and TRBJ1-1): EPEVTQTPSHQVTQMGQEVILRCVPISNHLYFYWYRQILGQKVEFLVSFYNNEISEKSEIFDDQFSVERPDGSNFTLKIRSTKLEDSAMYFCASSGRRGGTEAFFGQGTRLTVV.